This TCR beta chain is drawn from a study of blood T cell repertoires in COVID-19. Study context: The origin of the acute and convalescent COVID-19 samples was the United States, Italy and Spain. Nucleic acid was either cDNA or gDNA, and it came from T cells, B-cell-depleted T cells, or PBMCs.

Looked up from germline, CDR1 is LNHDA and CDR2 is SQIVND (reference sequence). The CDR3 contains 14 residues. V lost 2 bases and J lost 2, with 9 bases in between. The table came from immunoSEQ multiplex PCR; TCRdb's copy has only in-frame clones and leaves some out. The repertoire includes roughly 240,000 clones, approximately 85% of them detected once, and approximately 8.2% sits in the top ten. Participants were aged about 18 to 95 years, lived in over 20 US areas, and enrolled virtually. The sequencing sample was made of PBMCs or T cells enriched from blood (not recorded which). The clonotype comes from a woman between 50 and 59 years old with acute COVID-19. This rearrangement joins TRBV19 to TRBJ1-2; the D is unclear. In nucleotides, the CDR3 is TGTGCCAGTAGTATACTGGAGGCAAACTATGGCTACACCTTC. It translates to CASSILEANYGYTF. Full variable domain (remainder filled in from reference TRBV19 and TRBJ1-2): DGGITQSPKYLFRKEGQNVTLSCEQNLNHDAMYWYRQDPGQGLRLIYYSQIVNDFQKGDIAEGYSVSREKKESFPLTVTSAQKNPTAFYLCASSILEANYGYTFGSGTRLTVV.